This TCR beta chain was obtained from a study of CD4 T cells in relation to SARS-CoV-2 and coronaviruses. Study information: Convalescent patients were 8 males and 4 females; two were Hispanic. Regarding the study as a whole: Culture-expanded clones reflect memory recall rather than primary priming during culture.

Comment on this clone: Its antigen is unknown.

Germline V gene data show CDR1 as SGHKS and CDR2 as YYEKEE (reference sequence). This CDR3 comprises 17 residues. Trimming pared 0 bases from V and 0 bases from J, leaving 12 bases between. Naive and memory CD4+ T cells were separated from cryopreserved PBMCs. Profiled with immunoSEQ multiplex PCR; TCRdb holds only in-frame clones, not every one. The sample has about 30,000 clones, 65% to 80% seen once. The TCR sequence derives from an adult with COVID-19. The sequenced material came from memory CD4+ T cells from PBMCs, cultured in vitro. The rearrangement joins TRBV5-5 to TRBJ2-2; either TRBD1 or TRBD2 may fit D (5 bases each). In DNA, the CDR3 is TGTGCCAGCAGCTTGGAGCTACGGGGCTCGAACACCGGGGAGCTGTTTTTT. Its translation is CASSLELRGSNTGELFF.